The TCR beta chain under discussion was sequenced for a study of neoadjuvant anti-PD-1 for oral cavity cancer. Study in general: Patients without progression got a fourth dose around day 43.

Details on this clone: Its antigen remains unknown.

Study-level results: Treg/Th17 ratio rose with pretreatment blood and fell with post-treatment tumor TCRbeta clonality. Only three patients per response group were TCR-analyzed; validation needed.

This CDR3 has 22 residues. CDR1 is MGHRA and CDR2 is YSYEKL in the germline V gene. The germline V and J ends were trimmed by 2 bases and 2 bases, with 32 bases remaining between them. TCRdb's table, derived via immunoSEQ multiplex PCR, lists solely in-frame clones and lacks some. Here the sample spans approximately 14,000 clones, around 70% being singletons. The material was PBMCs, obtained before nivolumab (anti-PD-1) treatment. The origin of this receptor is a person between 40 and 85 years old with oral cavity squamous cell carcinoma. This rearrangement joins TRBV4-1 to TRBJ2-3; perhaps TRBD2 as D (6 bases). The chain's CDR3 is CASSQRIKGPSELLDDTDTQYF. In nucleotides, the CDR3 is TGCGCCAGCAGCCAACGAATAAAGGGGCCTAGCGAGCTCCTAGATGACACAGATACGCAGTATTTT.